This T cell receptor beta chain was documented in a study of T and B cells in COVID-19 patients. Study background: COVID-19 patients gave peripheral blood either during active infection or after recovery. Broader study findings: Few blood samples existed from mildly ill patients during symptoms or early in severe cases.

Trimming cost V 5 bases and J 12 bases, with 19 bases left between them. Germline lookup yields CDR1 SGHTA and CDR2 FQGNSA. This CDR3 has 13 amino acids. In regard to this clonotype: Its antigen is not identified.

From blood, roughly 250-550 ng of genomic DNA served as TRB template. BIOMED2 TRB-A/B primer pools were used in multiplex TRB PCR. TCRdb fed the multiplex PCR reads into MiXCR, producing one record per CDR3 protein. The sample lists several thousand distinct CDR3 sequences, roughly 33% occurring once. The chain recombines TRBV7-2 with TRBJ1-1; no reliable D call. Sequenced sample: blood. The TCR was taken from a human donor with active COVID-19. The CDR3 DNA is TGTGCCAGCAGCCTCCTTGGGCGAGGGCTAACTTTCTTT. It encodes CASSLLGRGLTFF.